These 16 T cell receptor beta chains share one sample of origin, sequenced in a study of T cells in Graves' hyperthyroidism and ophthalmopathy (dated by TCRdb to about 2019). The library was prepared using multiplex PCR. Sequencing used an Illumina HiSeq 2000. The TCR beta CDR3 regions were amplified from the RNA transcripts. The TCR CDR3 was subjected to a first round of RT-PCR using the HTBI primer set and the Qiagen OneStep RT-PCR kit. The public reads were quality trimmed at Q25 with fastp and then assembled into clones with MiXCR by TCRdb, keeping productive beta chains. Entries that share a CDR3 protein sequence are merged under the most common genes and DNA. The sample table contains 550,000 to 700,000 distinct CDR3 sequences; only one count was recorded for roughly 14% of them. The ten largest clones represent around 4.1% of the sample. Specimen: blood. These receptors were taken from a middle-aged woman with Graves' ophthalmopathy.

Comments on this clonotype: A much larger clone lies a single base off, so this may be a read error. This chain links TRBV2 with TRBJ2-7; TRBD1 aligns across 9 bases. The CDR3 runs 15 residues. Germline values: CDR1 SNHLY, CDR2 FYNNEI. The CDR3 DNA reads as TGTGCCAGCCGGAATACCGGGACAGGGTTTGCCGAGGAGTACTTC. This gives the protein CASRNTGTGFAEEYF.

This clonotype was found a few times. This sequence joins TRBV6-1 and TRBJ1-1, with TRBD1 matching over 7 bases. CDR3 length: 15 amino acids. Germline trimming cut 5 bases from V and 6 bases from J; bases unmatched to any gene: 12. The V gene's germline CDR1 is MNHNS and CDR2 SASEGT. The CDR3 reads CASSRQGHTWAEAFF. The CDR3 DNA reads TGTGCCAGCAGTAGACAGGGTCATACGTGGGCTGAAGCTTTCTTT.

This rearrangement joins TRBV29-1 to TRBJ1-6, with D possibly matching TRBD1 (6 bases). Germline V gene lookup returns CDR1 SQVTM and CDR2 ANQGSEA. Deletions cut 4 bases from V and 8 bases from J, with 15 bases between. The CDR3 extends over 14 amino acids. The chain's CDR3 is CSVAPTGRDSPLHF. The DNA of the CDR3 is TGCAGCGTTGCACCTACAGGGAGAGATTCACCCCTCCACTTT.

This clonotype was seen repeatedly, ten times or more. The rearrangement joins TRBV7-3 to TRBJ2-7, with D possibly TRBD2 on 6 matching bases. The CDR3 is 13 amino acids. Germline V gene data show CDR1 as SGHTA and CDR2 as FQGTGA. V gave up 5 bases and J gave up 4 bases, with 12 bases separating them. CDR3 DNA: TGTGCCAGCAGCCAGAAGGAGGGGTACGAGCAGTACTTC. Protein: CASSQKEGYEQYF.

This clonotype has at least ten counts. The V gene is TRBV10-3, the J gene TRBJ1-2; tentatively, D is TRBD1 (5 bases). V was pared by 2 bases and J by 8 bases, with 6 bases between. The CDR3 covers 11 residues. The germline V gene has CDR1 ENHRY and CDR2 SYGVKD. CDR3: CAISEGAGYTF. The DNA of the CDR3 is TGTGCCATCAGTGAGGGGGCCGGCTACACCTTC.

Ten or more counts support this clonotype. This chain joins TRBV6-2 or TRBV6-3 and TRBJ2-7, with 9 bases lining up with TRBD2. Germline V gene sequence: CDR1 MNHEY, CDR2 SVGEGT. The junction had 11 bases not matched to a gene; V was cut back by 4 bases and J by 4 bases. This CDR3 contains 16 residues. CDR3 region: CASSFRPSGLAYEQYF. The CDR3 coding sequence is TGTGCCAGCAGTTTCCGCCCTTCGGGACTAGCATACGAGCAGTACTTC.

The table lists this clonotype with many counts. The V call is TRBV12-3 or TRBV12-4, the J call TRBJ1-3; 7 bases line up with TRBD1. There are 14 residues in the CDR3. V was clipped by 10 bases and J by 1 base; unmatched bases: 7. CDR3 residues: CAIITGDSGNTIYF. The CDR3 bases are TGTGCCATCATCACAGGGGATTCTGGAAACACCATATATTTT.

Many counts were recorded for this clonotype. The gene calls are TRBV7-9 and TRBJ1-1; D possibly corresponds to TRBD1 (5 bases). Germline loops: CDR1 SEHNR, CDR2 FQNEAQ (reference sequence). The CDR3 has 13 residues. V gave up 4 bases and J gave up 10 bases, with 16 bases separating them. The CDR3, as DNA: TGTGCCAGCAGCTCCTTTGAATTGGGGGGAGCTTTCTTT. It yields the protein CASSSFELGGAFF.

This clonotype showed up many times. V usage is TRBV7-9 and J usage is TRBJ1-2; no definite D call. CDR3 length: 15 amino acids. V was cut by 3 bases and J by 8 bases, with 19 bases left in between. CDR1 and CDR2 from the germline V gene are SEHNR and FQNEAQ (reference sequence). In DNA, the CDR3 is TGTGCCAGCAGCTTGCCTACGGGGTCTGTTGCGGGCTACACCTTC. Encoded protein: CASSLPTGSVAGYTF. Based on the CDR3 plus reference TRBV7-9 and TRBJ1-2, the full variable domain is DTGVSQNPRHKITKRGQNVTFRCDPISEHNRLYWYRQTLGQGPEFLTYFQNEAQLEKSRLLSDRFSAERPKGSFSTLEIQRTEQGDSAMYLCASSLPTGSVAGYTFGSGTRLTVV.

This clonotype has only one observation. A single base separates this from a much larger clone, so it may be a read error. This chain connects TRBV5-6 to TRBJ2-5; 11 positions agree with TRBD2. This CDR3 is built from 16 residues. Per germline, CDR1 SGHDT and CDR2 YYEEEE. V shed 4 bases, J shed 5 bases, and the junction held 10 bases outside the gene matches. This CDR3 reads CASSPWASGGRETQYF. CDR3 in DNA: TGTGCCAGCAGCCCCTGGGCTAGCGGGGGGCGGGAGACCCAGTACTTC.

This clonotype was counted only a few times. The final CDR3 position lacks the conserved phenylalanine or tryptophan, pointing to a likely read error. Here the CDR3 reads CARSEGYAGELFS. The CDR3 DNA is TGTGCCCGGAGTGAGGGGTACGCCGGGGAGCTGTTTTCT. The J gene is TRBJ2-2, the V gene TRBV30; D might be TRBD1 or TRBD2, each matching 5 bases. Germline CDR1 is GTSNPN and CDR2 is SVGIG (reference sequence). This CDR3 spans 13 amino acids.

This clonotype was observed at least ten times. J is TRBJ2-5 and V is TRBV20-1, with TRBD2 identical over 9 bases. Per the germline V gene, CDR1 is DFQATT and CDR2 is SNEGSKA (reference sequence). The CDR3 runs 14 residues. The V segment lost 5 bases and the J segment 5 bases; nucleotides outside the gene matches: 9. CDR3 amino acids: CSARPGLALETQYF. The DNA for the CDR3 is TGCAGTGCTCGCCCGGGACTAGCCTTGGAGACCCAGTACTTC.

The gene calls are TRBV12-3 or TRBV12-4 and TRBJ2-7, with 10 bases that match TRBD1. J was trimmed by 5 bases and V by 6 bases; bases with no gene match: 10. This CDR3 spans 15 amino acids. The CDR3 bases are TGTGCCAGCAGAGCCCCGGGACAGGGGATGAACGAGCAGTACTTC. Its protein is CASRAPGQGMNEQYF.

This clonotype has at least ten counts. V gene TRBV30 combines with J gene TRBJ1-3, with D unclear. The V gene lost 0 bases and the J gene lost 2 bases, with 17 bases spanning the gap. The CDR3 runs 17 residues. Germline CDR1 GTSNPN, CDR2 SVGIG (reference sequence). This CDR3 reads CAWSVVPRRMAGNTIYF. The CDR3 DNA sequence: TGTGCCTGGAGTGTAGTTCCGCGAAGGATGGCTGGAAACACCATATATTTT.

The V and J genes are TRBV4-1 and TRBJ2-2; 10 nucleotides agree with TRBD2. The CDR3 has 17 residues. In germline, CDR1 is MGHRA, CDR2 YSYEKL. With 6 bases clipped from V and 3 bases from J, the junction kept 10 bases outside the gene matches. The DNA of the CDR3 is TGCGCCAGCAGTGGGGGGCTAGCGGGAGTCGACACCGGGGAGCTGTTTTTT. This encodes CASSGGLAGVDTGELFF.

This clonotype was found a few times. This clone may be a read error of a much larger clone one base away. The rearrangement joins TRBV5-1 to TRBJ2-7, with 7 bases aligning to TRBD2. The CDR3 consists of 14 residues. The trim removed 6 bases at V and 5 bases at J, leaving 11 bases unmatched. Germline V lookup: CDR1 SGHRS, CDR2 YFSETQ. CDR3 region: CASTRGERADEQYF. The CDR3 DNA reads TGCGCCAGCACCCGGGGGGAGCGGGCGGACGAGCAGTACTTC.